The 14 T cell receptor beta chains presented below share a single source sample, sequenced in a study of blood T cells in healthy people across ages. Next came a second PCR, run for roughly 6 to 11 cycles, which used a sample-barcoded 5' primer along with a J-beta primer mix. TCRdb redid the calling of the 5' RACE reads with MiXCR, one entry per CDR3 protein. This sample has some 930,000 distinct CDR3 sequences; roughly 29% occur once, and the top ten carry around 9.6%. The same sample was also used in a study of T cells of mothers and their children.

Sequenced input: blood. The receptor set was obtained from a woman in her thirties or forties in good health.

This clonotype was recorded many times. The gene calls are TRBV3-1 and TRBJ2-5, with D perhaps being TRBD1 or TRBD2 (5 bases each). The CDR3 is 15 residues long. Per germline, CDR1 LGHDT and CDR2 YNNKEL (reference sequence). V was shortened by 2 bases and J by 2 bases, with 12 bases between the two germline ends. The DNA for the CDR3 is TGTGCCAGCAGCCAACCCGGGACCGAGCAAGAGACCCAGTACTTC. This translates into CASSQPGTEQETQYF.

The chain couples TRBV21-1 to TRBJ2-4; TRBD2, the D gene given by the table, was not confirmed from the DNA. TRBV21-1 is shown as a pseudogene. The CDR3 is 18 residues long. CDR3 in DNA: TGTGCTAGCTCATCTAAGCGGGGGGGGAAACTAGCCAAAAACATTCAGTACTTC. It translates to CASSSKRGGKLAKNIQYF.

The chain joins TRBV2 to TRBJ2-6; the D gene could be TRBD1 or TRBD2 (5 bases each). V dropped 6 bases and J dropped 0 bases, with 12 bases sitting between them. Per the germline V gene, CDR1 is SNHLY and CDR2 is FYNNEI. This CDR3 has 16 residues. CDR3: CASSLSGTSGANVLTF. The CDR3 coding sequence is TGTGCCAGCAGCCTATCAGGGACCTCTGGGGCCAACGTCCTGACTTTC.

This sequence joins TRBV30 and TRBJ2-7; D is unresolved. The V end was cut by 3 bases, the J end by 7 bases, with 16 bases between. The germline V gene has CDR1 GTSNPN and CDR2 SVGIG (reference sequence). This CDR3 region has 13 residues. This CDR3 is CAWSRNSTTEQYF. CDR3 sequence (DNA): TGTGCCTGGAGCCGGAACAGTACGACGGAGCAGTACTTC.

This clonotype was seen a handful of times. The chain recombines TRBV20-1 with TRBJ2-3, with D maybe TRBD2 (6 bases). The CDR3 sequence is 14 residues long. Germline V CDR1 and CDR2: DFQATT, SNEGSKA (reference sequence). V was clipped by 6 bases and J by 3 bases, with 16 bases between them. CDR3 DNA sequence: TGCAGTGCCTTCCGTCTAGCGTTGACAGATACGCAGTATTTT. Translated: CSAFRLALTDTQYF.

This clonotype was observed at least ten times. The rearrangement uses TRBV28 and TRBJ1-6; D gene uncertain. This CDR3 is built from 13 residues. The germline V gene encodes CDR1 MDHEN and CDR2 SYDVKM. V was shortened by 7 bases and J by 6 bases, with 10 bases between the two germline ends. CDR3 nucleotide sequence: TGTGCCAGCAAGCAGGCTGTTAATTCACCCCTCCACTTT. It translates to CASKQAVNSPLHF.

This clonotype was detected ten times or more. This rearrangement joins TRBV29-1 to TRBJ2-6; D possibly corresponds to TRBD2 (7 bases). Germline V lookup: CDR1 SQVTM, CDR2 ANQGSEA. V was cut by 7 bases and J by 0 bases, with 16 bases left in between. The CDR3 spans 16 residues. The CDR3 here is CSAGGLTGSGANVLTF. In nucleotides, the CDR3 is TGCAGCGCCGGGGGGCTCACAGGCTCTGGGGCCAACGTCCTGACTTTC.

The chain has TRBV4-3 and TRBJ1-1; the D gene is possibly TRBD1 (6 bases). Germline V gene data show CDR1 as LGHNA and CDR2 as YSLEER. The CDR3 extends over 19 amino acids. V was pared by 4 bases and J by 0 bases, with 24 bases between. The DNA for the CDR3 is TGCGCCAGCAGCCGAGGATTAACGGCGCAAACAGGGTTGAACACTGAAGCTTTCTTT. Translation: CASSRGLTAQTGLNTEAFF.

As regards this clonotype: One end of the junction does not line up with germline, which may come from a read error. The chain uses TRBV3-1 and TRBJ2-7; no definite D call. The germline CDR1 and CDR2 sequences are LGHDT and YNNKEL (reference sequence). The CDR3 contains 13 residues. CDR3 residues: CAGSPSDPYEQYF. The CDR3 region has the DNA TGTGCCGGCAGCCCTTCTGACCCCTACGAGCAGTACTTC.

This clonotype was observed at least ten times. The V call is TRBV7-2, the J call TRBJ1-2; D is unclear. V was trimmed by 4 bases and J by 3 bases, leaving 6 bases between them. Germline V gene sequence: CDR1 SGHTA, CDR2 FQGNSA. CDR3 length: 12 residues. The CDR3: CASSSTDYGYTF. The CDR3 coding sequence is TGTGCCAGCAGCTCGACGGACTATGGCTACACCTTC.

The chain links TRBV6-2 or TRBV6-3 to TRBJ2-1; 10 nucleotides align to TRBD2. CDR3 length: 16 residues. The ends lost 0 bases at V and 2 bases at J; junction bases unmatched: 1. Germline V gene data show CDR1 as MNHEY and CDR2 as SVGEGT. The CDR3 region has the DNA TGTGCCAGCAGTTACTCGGGGACTAGCGCCTACAATGAGCAGTTCTTC. Translated: CASSYSGTSAYNEQFF.

The V gene is TRBV9, the J gene TRBJ2-1; 7 bases fit TRBD2. Trimming at V came to 6 bases and at J to 3 bases, leaving 9 bases not matched to a gene. Germline lookup yields CDR1 SGDLS and CDR2 YYNGEE. The CDR3 extends over 15 amino acids. The CDR3 nucleotides read TGTGCCAGCAACCCTCGGACGGGGGGCTACAATGAGCAGTTCTTC. It specifies CASNPRTGGYNEQFF.

This clonotype occurred many times. The junction departs from germline at one end; a sequencing error may be responsible. The genes are TRBV5-1 and TRBJ2-3; no clear D gene. The CDR3 is made up of 13 amino acids. Germline V gives CDR1 SGHRS, CDR2 YFSETQ. In DNA, the CDR3 is TGTGCCAGCAGCTTAGGAGCGACAGATACGCAGTATTTT. It is translated as CASSLGATDTQYF.

Comment on this clonotype: The final CDR3 position lacks the conserved phenylalanine or tryptophan, pointing to a likely read error. The V gene is TRBV7-2, the J gene TRBJ1-2; TRBD1 is a possible D gene (5 bases). V was shortened by 4 bases and J by 0 bases, with 12 bases between the two germline ends. Germline values: CDR1 SGHTA, CDR2 FQGNSA. The CDR3 covers 15 residues. CDR3 sequence (DNA): TGTGCCAGCAGCTCCAAGGGGATCCCTAACTATGGCTACACCTTA. It is translated as CASSSKGIPNYGYTL.